This T cell receptor beta chain was sequenced during a study of high-grade serous ovarian cancer treatment subgroups. Across the whole study: Each sample yielded on average roughly 8,200 unique TCR beta rearrangements from over 12,000 reads.

Produced via immunoSEQ multiplex PCR; TCRdb's table is partial and in-frame only. This sample has 8,500 to 10,000 clones, with approximately 86% found just once. General study points: Different patients shared almost no repertoire; same-patient tumors shared about 0.095 to 0.79.

Comments on this clone: What it recognizes is unknown.

CDR3 size: 14 residues. Trimming at V came to 7 bases and at J to 6 bases, leaving 7 bases not matched to a gene. The germline V gene has CDR1 SNHLY and CDR2 FYNNEI. Tumor samples were taken before definitive surgery or chemotherapy. Specimen: tumor tissue. This TCR derives from a human donor with high-grade serous ovarian cancer. The rearrangement uses TRBV2 and TRBJ2-7; 12 bases are a match to TRBD1. CDR3 amino acids: CASIRDRGRSEQYF. CDR3 DNA sequence: TGTGCCAGCATTCGGGACAGGGGGCGTTCCGAGCAGTACTTC. The full variable domain, its missing parts supplied by reference TRBV2 and TRBJ2-7, is EPEVTQTPSHQVTQMGQEVILRCVPISNHLYFYWYRQILGQKVEFLVSFYNNEISEKSEIFDDQFSVERPDGSNFTLKIRSTKLEDSAMYFCASIRDRGRSEQYFGPGTRLTVT.